These T cell receptor beta chains were read from a single sample in a study of blood T cell repertoires in COVID-19. Method: immunoSEQ multiplex PCR; TCRdb's copy keeps in-frame clones and lacks some. The table shows 90,000 to 150,000 clones, with 85% to 90% occurring only once. The material sequenced was peripheral blood. These receptors all come from a man older than 75 with acute or convalescent COVID-19. Each CDR3 is given with its conserved first and last residue. The order of the fields is J gene, D gene, clone size, V gene, CDR3 protein, CDR3 DNA. A D gene is named only where the DNA matches it firmly. Expanded clones get a size class; other rows say once, few or many, or leave the size out.

TRBJ2-3 | TRBD2 | NA | TRBV29-1 | CSVEKVGGGTDTQYF | TGCAGCGTTGAGAAGGTGGGAGGGGGCACAGATACGCAGTATTTT
TRBJ1-3 | TRBD1 | NA | TRBV27 | CASRVDRGTNTIYF | TGTGCCAGCAGAGTCGACAGGGGGACAAACACCATATATTTT
TRBJ1-1 | TRBD1 | NA | TRBV11-2 | CASSLRDRVSSEAFF | TGTGCCAGCAGCCTCCGGGACAGGGTTAGTAGTGAAGCTTTCTTT
TRBJ1-3 | TRBD1 | NA | TRBV28 | CASSGRGTGSPGNTIYF | TGTGCCAGCAGTGGAAGAGGGACAGGGAGTCCTGGAAACACCATATATTTT
TRBJ2-5 | TRBD2 | NA | TRBV18 | CASSSSSGDRETQYF | TGTGCCAGCTCGAGCTCTAGCGGGGATCGGGAGACCCAGTACTTC
TRBJ1-1 | TRBD1 | NA | TRBV29-1 | CSVGQGGNTEAFF | TGCAGCGTAGGACAGGGGGGAAACACTGAAGCTTTCTTT
TRBJ1-1 | TRBD1 | few | TRBV12-3/TRBV12-4 | CASSKTGGTEAFF | TGTGCCAGCAGCAAAACAGGGGGAACTGAAGCTTTCTTT
TRBJ2-3 | NA | NA | TRBV9 | CASSVPQGISTDTQYF | TGTGCCAGCAGCGTACCACAGGGTATCAGCACAGATACGCAGTATTTT
TRBJ1-4 | NA | NA | TRBV14 | CASSQDEAEGSTNEKLFF | TGTGCCAGCAGCCAAGACGAAGCGGAGGGATCAACTAATGAAAAACTGTTTTTT
TRBJ1-3 | NA | NA | TRBV10-3 | CAIAGGQSSGNTIYF | TGTGCCATCGCTGGGGGACAAAGCTCTGGAAACACCATATATTTT
TRBJ1-1 | NA | NA | TRBV18 | CASSPGHKGSLDTEAFF | TGTGCCAGCTCACCAGGACATAAGGGGTCTCTCGACACTGAAGCTTTCTTT
TRBJ1-3 | NA | NA | TRBV5-1 | CASSGQGGNTIYF | TGCGCCAGCAGTGGTCAGGGGGGAAACACCATATATTTT
TRBJ1-5 | TRBD1 | once | TRBV6-2/TRBV6-3 | CASSFRTGGAGGSNQPQHF | TGTGCCAGCAGTTTTCGGACAGGGGGCGCTGGGGGGAGCAATCAGCCCCAGCATTTT
TRBJ1-4 | NA | few | TRBV5-5 | CASSLNGQENEKLFF | TGTGCCAGCAGCTTGAACGGACAAGAAAATGAAAAACTGTTTTTT
TRBJ1-1 | NA | NA | TRBV5-1 | CASSLAQGPNTEAFF | TGCGCCAGCAGCTTGGCACAGGGCCCGAACACTGAAGCTTTCTTT
TRBJ1-2 | TRBD1 | NA | TRBV7-3 | CASSLGDRDGYTF | TGTGCCAGCAGCTTAGGCGACAGGGATGGCTACACCTTC
TRBJ1-2 | TRBD1 | NA | TRBV5-6 | CASSFPRDRGPNGYTF | TGTGCCAGCAGCTTCCCCCGGGACAGGGGGCCGAATGGCTACACCTTC
TRBJ1-4 | TRBD1 | NA | TRBV10-2 | CATTDRADEKLFF | TGCGCCACAACGGACAGGGCGGATGAAAAACTGTTTTTT
TRBJ1-2 | NA | NA | TRBV20-1 | CSAGGGVNYGYTF | TGCAGTGCTGGTGGCGGCGTTAACTATGGCTACACCTTC
TRBJ2-2 | TRBD2 | NA | TRBV6-4 | CASSPISGGLANTGELFF | TGTGCCAGCAGTCCTATTAGCGGGGGGCTGGCGAACACCGGGGAGCTGTTTTTT
TRBJ2-7 | TRBD1 | once | TRBV19 | CASSPRTGGYEQYF | TGTGCCAGTAGTCCTCGGACAGGGGGGTACGAGCAGTACTTC
TRBJ1-3 | NA | few | TRBV5-6 | CASSFKPGTDSGNTIYF | TGTGCCAGCAGCTTTAAACCCGGGACTGACTCTGGAAACACCATATATTTT
TRBJ1-3 | NA | once | TRBV3-1/TRBV3-2 | CASSQEVSSGNTIYF | TGTGCCAGCAGCCAAGAGGTCAGCTCTGGAAACACCATATATTTT
TRBJ1-6 | TRBD1 | NA | TRBV3-1/TRBV3-2 | CASSQLGQDNSPLHF | TGTGCCAGCAGCCAGCTGGGACAGGATAATTCACCCCTCCACTTT
TRBJ2-1 | NA | once | TRBV7-2 | CASSEPPRRYEQFF | TGTGCCAGCAGCGAGCCCCCTAGGCGCTACGAGCAGTTCTTC
TRBJ1-4 | NA | NA | TRBV27 | CASSLKPLQATNEKLFF | TGTGCCAGCAGTTTAAAGCCACTCCAGGCAACTAATGAAAAACTGTTTTTT
TRBJ1-5 | NA | NA | TRBV6-5 | CASSYGGLGNQPQHF | TGTGCCAGCAGTTACGGGGGGTTGGGCAATCAGCCCCAGCATTTT
TRBJ2-5 | NA | NA | TRBV6-2/TRBV6-3 | CASSYASRHQETQYF | TGTGCCAGCAGTTACGCCTCGAGGCACCAAGAGACCCAGTACTTC
TRBJ2-5 | TRBD1 | NA | TRBV19 | CASRPTGEQETQYF | TGTGCCAGTAGACCGACAGGGGAGCAAGAGACCCAGTACTTC
TRBJ1-1 | NA | NA | TRBV5-1 | CASSIGTNTEAFF | TGCGCCAGCAGTATCGGGACAAACACTGAAGCTTTCTTT
TRBJ2-7 | NA | once | TRBV7-2 | CASSPTGTASYEQYF | TGTGCCAGCAGCCCGACCGGGACTGCCTCCTACGAGCAGTACTTC
TRBJ2-7 | TRBD2 | NA | TRBV11-1 | CASSLNPSGTYEQYF | TGTGCCAGCAGCTTAAATCCTAGCGGGACCTACGAGCAGTACTTC
TRBJ1-5 | NA | NA | TRBV13 | CASSFGNSNQPQHF | TGTGCCAGCAGCTTCGGGAATAGCAATCAGCCCCAGCATTTT
TRBJ2-3 | NA | NA | TRBV20-1 | CSASPLSTDTQYF | TGCAGTGCTAGTCCCCTCAGCACAGATACGCAGTATTTT
TRBJ1-1 | NA | NA | TRBV18 | CASSPQVQGGSEAFF | TGTGCCAGCTCACCACAAGTACAGGGTGGCTCTGAAGCTTTCTTT
TRBJ2-3 | TRBD2 | NA | TRBV10-2 | CASSVSGRVGDTQYF | TGCGCCAGCAGTGTTAGCGGGAGGGTCGGAGATACGCAGTATTTT
TRBJ2-7 | NA | NA | TRBV11-3 | CASSLGAENYEQYF | TGTGCCAGCAGCTTAGGAGCCGAAAACTACGAGCAGTACTTC
TRBJ2-7 | NA | few | TRBV7-2 | CASSLGAGPYEQYF | TGTGCCAGCAGCTTAGGTGCGGGGCCCTACGAGCAGTACTTC
TRBJ2-1 | NA | NA | TRBV6-5 | CASRPLTEFYNEQFF | TGTGCCAGCAGACCGCTGACAGAGTTCTACAATGAGCAGTTCTTC
TRBJ2-1 | NA | NA | TRBV6-5 | CASSQKGAGEQFF | TGTGCCAGCAGCCAGAAGGGAGCGGGTGAGCAGTTCTTC
TRBJ2-3 | NA | NA | TRBV25-1 | CASSRDTYTDTQYF | TGTGCCAGCAGCCGGGACACTTACACAGATACGCAGTATTTT
TRBJ2-2 | NA | NA | TRBV9 | CASSERYEPGELFF | TGTGCCAGCAGCGAGCGGTACGAGCCCGGGGAGCTGTTTTTT
TRBJ1-1 | TRBD1 | NA | TRBV19 | CASKRRIGTGGEETEAFF | TGTGCCAGTAAAAGGCGGATCGGGACAGGGGGCGAAGAAACTGAAGCTTTCTTT
TRBJ2-7 | NA | once | TRBV10-3 | CAIREVTSTYEQYF | TGTGCCATCAGGGAAGTGACTTCCACCTACGAGCAGTACTTC
TRBJ2-2 | TRBD1 | NA | TRBV24-1 | CATSDGGQVNTGELFF | TGTGCCACCAGTGATGGGGGACAGGTAAACACCGGGGAGCTGTTTTTT
TRBJ2-7 | NA | few | TRBV18 | CASSPGAHEQYF | TGTGCCAGCTCACCAGGGGCCCACGAGCAGTACTTC
TRBJ1-1 | TRBD1 | NA | TRBV7-2 | CASSSRDRVVAFF | TGTGCCAGCAGCTCTCGGGACAGGGTAGTAGCTTTCTTT
TRBJ1-3 | TRBD1 | few | TRBV7-8 | CASSLGTVSTGNTIYF | TGTGCCAGCAGCTTGGGGACAGTTAGTACTGGAAACACCATATATTTT
TRBJ1-3 | TRBD1 | NA | TRBV7-9 | CASSRQGPSGNTIYF | TGTGCCAGCAGCCGACAGGGCCCCTCTGGAAACACCATATATTTT
TRBJ2-3 | TRBD2 | NA | TRBV7-2 | CASSRGTSGSRGTDTQYF | TGTGCCAGCAGCCGCGGGACTAGCGGGAGTAGGGGCACAGATACGCAGTATTTT
TRBJ1-1 | TRBD1 | NA | TRBV5-1 | CASTGQDGTEAFF | TGCGCCAGTACGGGACAGGACGGAACTGAAGCTTTCTTT
TRBJ1-1 | NA | NA | TRBV5-1 | CASSLSQGGGYTEAFF | TGCGCCAGCAGCTTATCGCAGGGTGGGGGGTATACTGAAGCTTTCTTT
TRBJ1-2 | NA | once | TRBV7-9 | CASSLSQAYGYTF | TGTGCCAGCAGCTTAAGCCAAGCTTATGGCTACACCTTC
TRBJ1-2 | NA | NA | TRBV19 | CASSNQEVRSYGYTF | TGTGCCAGTAGTAACCAGGAGGTTCGGAGCTATGGCTACACCTTC